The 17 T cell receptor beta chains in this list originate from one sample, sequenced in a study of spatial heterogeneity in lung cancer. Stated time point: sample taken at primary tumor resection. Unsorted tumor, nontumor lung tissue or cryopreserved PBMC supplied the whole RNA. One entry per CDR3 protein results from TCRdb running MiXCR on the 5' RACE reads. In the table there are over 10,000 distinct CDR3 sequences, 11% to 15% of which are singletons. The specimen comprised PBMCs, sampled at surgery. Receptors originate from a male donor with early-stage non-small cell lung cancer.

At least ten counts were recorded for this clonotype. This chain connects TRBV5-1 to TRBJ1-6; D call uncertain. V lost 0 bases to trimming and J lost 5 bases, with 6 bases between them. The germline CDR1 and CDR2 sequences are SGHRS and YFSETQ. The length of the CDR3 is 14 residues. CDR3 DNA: TGCGCCAGCAGCTTGGGGGGAGATAATTCACCCCTCCACTTT. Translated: CASSLGGDNSPLHF.

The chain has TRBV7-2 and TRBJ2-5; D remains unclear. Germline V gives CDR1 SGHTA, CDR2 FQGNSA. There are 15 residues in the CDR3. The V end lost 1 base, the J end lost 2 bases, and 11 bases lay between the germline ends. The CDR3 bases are TGTGCCAGCAGCTTAGGGGCAAGCCTACAAGAGACCCAGTACTTC. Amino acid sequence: CASSLGASLQETQYF. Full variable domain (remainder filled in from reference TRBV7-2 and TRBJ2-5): GAGVSQSPSNKVTEKGKDVELRCDPISGHTALYWYRQSLGQGLEFLIYFQGNSAPDKSGLPSDRFSAERTGGSVSTLTIQRTQQEDSAVYLCASSLGASLQETQYFGPGTRLLVL.

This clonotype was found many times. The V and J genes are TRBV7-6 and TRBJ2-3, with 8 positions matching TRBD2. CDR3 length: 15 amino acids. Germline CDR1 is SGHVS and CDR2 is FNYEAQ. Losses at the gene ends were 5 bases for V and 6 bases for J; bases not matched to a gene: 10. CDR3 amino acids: CASSPRGGLLDTQYF. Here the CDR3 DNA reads TGTGCCAGCAGCCCCCGGGGGGGCCTCTTGGATACGCAGTATTTT.

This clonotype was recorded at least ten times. The CDR3 sequence is CASSQDWGSGGYEQYF. The CDR3 DNA sequence: TGTGCCAGCAGCCAAGATTGGGGTAGCGGGGGGTACGAGCAGTACTTC. The chain links TRBV4-2 to TRBJ2-7; 10 nucleotides agree with TRBD2. Germline V gene sequence: CDR1 LGHNA, CDR2 YNFKEQ. CDR3 length: 16 amino acids. With V trimmed by 0 bases and J by 4 bases, 6 bases remained unmatched.

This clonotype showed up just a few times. CDR3 residues: CSASGPQGAAFF. The CDR3 nucleotides are TGCAGTGCTAGCGGACCACAGGGGGCAGCTTTCTTT. V is TRBV20-1 and J is TRBJ1-1; TRBD1 aligns across 9 bases. The CDR3 length is 12 residues. Looked up from germline, CDR1 is DFQATT and CDR2 is SNEGSKA (reference sequence). J lost 10 bases, V lost 3 bases, and 6 bases had no gene match.

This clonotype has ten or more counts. CDR3 nucleotides: TGTGCCAGCTCTACAGGGTCTGGAAACACCATATATTTT. Translated: CASSTGSGNTIYF. The V call is TRBV18, the J call TRBJ1-3; the D gene is possibly TRBD1 (6 bases). CDR1 is KGHSH and CDR2 is LQKENI in the germline V gene. This CDR3 comprises 13 residues. Trimming took 6 bases from V and 1 from J, leaving 7 bases between them.

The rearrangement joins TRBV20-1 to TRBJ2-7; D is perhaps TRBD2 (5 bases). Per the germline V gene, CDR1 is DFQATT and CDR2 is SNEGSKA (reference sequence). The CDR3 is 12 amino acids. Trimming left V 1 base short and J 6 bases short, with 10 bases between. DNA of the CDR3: TGCAGTGCTAGAGGTCGGGAAGGCGAGCAGTACTTC. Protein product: CSARGREGEQYF.

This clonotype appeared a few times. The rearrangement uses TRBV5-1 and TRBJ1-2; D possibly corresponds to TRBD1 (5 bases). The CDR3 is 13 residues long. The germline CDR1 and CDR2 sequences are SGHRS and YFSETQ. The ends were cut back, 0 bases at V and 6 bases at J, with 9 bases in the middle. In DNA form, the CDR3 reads TGCGCCAGCAGCTTGGTGACAGAGGATGGCTACACCTTC. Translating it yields CASSLVTEDGYTF.

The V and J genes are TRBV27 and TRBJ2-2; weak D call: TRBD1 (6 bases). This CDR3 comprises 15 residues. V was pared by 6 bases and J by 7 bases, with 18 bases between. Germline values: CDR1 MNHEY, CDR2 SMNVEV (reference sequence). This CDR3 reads CASRSTGARGGELFF. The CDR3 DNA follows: TGTGCCAGCAGATCGACAGGAGCGAGGGGCGGGGAGCTGTTTTTT.

CDR3 protein: CASSFRGNYNEQFF. The CDR3 coding sequence is TGTGCCAGCAGCTTTCGGGGGAACTACAATGAGCAGTTCTTC. V is TRBV11-2 and J is TRBJ2-1, with D perhaps matching TRBD2 (6 bases). Deletions cut 3 bases from V and 3 bases from J, with 9 bases between. This CDR3 comprises 14 residues. The V gene's germline CDR1 is SGHAT and CDR2 FQNNGV.

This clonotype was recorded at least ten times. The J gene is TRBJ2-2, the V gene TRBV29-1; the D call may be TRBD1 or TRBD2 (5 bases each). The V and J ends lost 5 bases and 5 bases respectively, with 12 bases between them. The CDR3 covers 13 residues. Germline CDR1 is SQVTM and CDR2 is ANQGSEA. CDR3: CSVQGEATGELFF. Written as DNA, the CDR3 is TGCAGCGTTCAGGGAGAGGCGACCGGGGAGCTGTTTTTT.

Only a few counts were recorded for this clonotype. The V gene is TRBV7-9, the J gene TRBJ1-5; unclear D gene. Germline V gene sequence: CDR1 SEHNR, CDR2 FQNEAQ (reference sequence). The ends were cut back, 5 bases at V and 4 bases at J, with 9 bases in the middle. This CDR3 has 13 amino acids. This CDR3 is CASSDWGNQPQHF. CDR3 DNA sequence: TGTGCCAGCAGCGATTGGGGAAATCAGCCCCAGCATTTT. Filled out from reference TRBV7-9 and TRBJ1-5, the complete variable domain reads DTGVSQNPRHKITKRGQNVTFRCDPISEHNRLYWYRQTLGQGPEFLTYFQNEAQLEKSRLLSDRFSAERPKGSFSTLEIQRTEQGDSAMYLCASSDWGNQPQHFGDGTRLSIL.

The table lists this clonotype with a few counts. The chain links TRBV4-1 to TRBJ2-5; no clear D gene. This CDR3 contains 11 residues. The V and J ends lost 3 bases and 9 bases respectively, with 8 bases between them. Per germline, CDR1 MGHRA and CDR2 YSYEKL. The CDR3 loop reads CASSHPTSQYF. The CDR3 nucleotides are TGCGCCAGCAGCCACCCGACGTCCCAGTACTTC.

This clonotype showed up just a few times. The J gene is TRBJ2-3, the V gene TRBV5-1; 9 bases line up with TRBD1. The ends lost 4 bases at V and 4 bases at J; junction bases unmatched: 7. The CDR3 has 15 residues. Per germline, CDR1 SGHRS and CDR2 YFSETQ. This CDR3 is CASSPGTGSSDTQYF. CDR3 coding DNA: TGCGCCAGCAGCCCCGGGACAGGGAGCTCAGATACGCAGTATTTT.

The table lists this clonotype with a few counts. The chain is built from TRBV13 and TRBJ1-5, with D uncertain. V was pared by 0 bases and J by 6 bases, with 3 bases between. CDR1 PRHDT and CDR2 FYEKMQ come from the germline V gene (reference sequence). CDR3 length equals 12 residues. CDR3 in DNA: TGTGCCAGCAGCTTAGGGGGTCAGCCCCAGCATTTT. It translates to CASSLGGQPQHF.

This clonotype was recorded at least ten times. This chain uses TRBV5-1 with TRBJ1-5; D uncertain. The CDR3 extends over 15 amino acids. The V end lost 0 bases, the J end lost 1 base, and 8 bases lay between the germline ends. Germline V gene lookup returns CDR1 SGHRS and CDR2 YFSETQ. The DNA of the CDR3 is TGCGCCAGCAGCTTGGGAGGTGGGAGCAATCAGCCCCAGCATTTT. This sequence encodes CASSLGGGSNQPQHF.

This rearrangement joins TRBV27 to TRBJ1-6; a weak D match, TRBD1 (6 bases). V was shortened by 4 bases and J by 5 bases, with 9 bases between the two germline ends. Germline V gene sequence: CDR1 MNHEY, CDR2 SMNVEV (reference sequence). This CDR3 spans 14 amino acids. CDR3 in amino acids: CASSSGQNNSPLHF. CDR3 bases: TGTGCCAGCAGTTCGGGACAAAATAATTCACCCCTCCACTTT.